These T cell receptor beta chains were read from a single sample in a study of beta chain features in type 1 diabetes. Repertoires were generated with immunoSEQ multiplex PCR, while TCRdb's copy carries only in-frame clones and drops some. The repertoire includes about 340,000 clones, under 8.5% of them detected once, and approximately 0.44% sits in the top ten. Sequencing used central memory CD4+ T cells from blood. Receptors were obtained from a woman between 18 and 30 years old in good health. Both conserved end residues are trimmed from each CDR3.

V	length	J	CDR3
TRBV2	13	TRBJ2-4	ASIDVTLAKNIQY
TRBV4-2	11	TRBJ2-1	ASSHTVENEQF
TRBV19	13	TRBJ2-2	ASSMGQVANGELF
TRBV7-7	12	TRBJ2-5	ASSFGGRQETQY
TRBV11-2	11	TRBJ2-3	ASSLSAGDTQY
TRBV5-4	11	TRBJ1-2	ASSFGREDGYT
TRBV7-2	14	TRBJ2-1	ASSVKRDSSYNEQF
TRBV7-2	15	TRBJ1-3	ASSPGWGAMKGVTIY
TRBV7-2	13	TRBJ2-3	ASRRPGLGTDTQY
TRBV28	12	TRBJ1-1	ASSYPKGATEAF
TRBV9	13	TRBJ1-2	ASSPQSGGGGSYT
TRBV25-1	15	TRBJ2-6	ASSEGGANSGANVLT
TRBV5-4	12	TRBJ2-5	ASSLRLKEETQY
TRBV10-3	12	TRBJ2-1	ASINSVSYNEQF
TRBV2	9	TRBJ2-1	ASSVLAEQF
TRBV9	13	TRBJ1-5	ASSVDAGGNQPQH
TRBV29-1	12	TRBJ2-2	SVRQGRNTGELF
TRBV15	10	TRBJ2-5	ATSRDRETQY
TRBV18	12	TRBJ2-7	ASSPPYTTREQY
TRBV7-9	13	TRBJ1-6	ASRLGGGANSPLH
TRBV7-9	15	TRBJ1-1	ASSYSPGTGGDTEAF
TRBV27	12	TRBJ2-7	ASTRLAGSYEQY
TRBV4-1	15	TRBJ2-7	ASSQIDSGRALYEQY
TRBV28	12	TRBJ1-4	ASRRGRENEKLF
TRBV20-1	9	TRBJ2-7	SASLSYEQY
TRBV7-2	12	TRBJ2-3	ASSPTGGTDTQY
TRBV11-1	16	TRBJ2-1	ASSLERGPASSYNEQF
TRBV11-2	11	TRBJ2-7	ASSLSNTYEQY
TRBV6-1	12	TRBJ2-7	ASSEAPRGYEQY
TRBV4-1	15	TRBJ2-6	ASSSGQAKTGANVLT
TRBV14	13	TRBJ1-2	ASSPDYYPGYGYT
TRBV29-1	13	TRBJ2-5	SVDGTSGSQETQY
TRBV9	12	TRBJ2-2	ASSQGARGGELF
TRBV5-1	15	TRBJ2-1	ASSLVLRAGSYNEQF
TRBV6-5	14	TRBJ2-2	ASSYSRRVNTGELF
TRBV7-2	10	TRBJ1-4	ASSPNSEKLF
TRBV13	19	TRBJ2-3	ASSSRSAGTSGRAFPDTQY
TRBV28	10	TRBJ2-7	ASSLLSYEQY
TRBV4-3	15	TRBJ2-1	ASSQARTSGSYNEQF
TRBV2	10	TRBJ2-3	ASSWGSDTQY